This TCR beta chain was identified during a study of blood T cell repertoires in COVID-19. Germline CDR1 reads MGHRA; CDR2 reads YSYEKL. The V gene lost 4 bases and the J gene lost 9 bases, with 16 bases spanning the gap. CDR3 length: 14 residues. Here immunoSEQ multiplex PCR was the method, and the copy in TCRdb shows in-frame clones only, minus some. Of some 45,000 clones listed, 82% were seen once; the top ten hold less than 25%. The genes are TRBV4-1 and TRBJ2-4; D may correspond to TRBD1 or TRBD2 (6 bases each). This clonotype was sampled from a woman aged 60-70 years with acute or convalescent COVID-19. The source material was peripheral blood. The DNA of the CDR3 is TGCGCCAGCAGCCTAGAGGGGGGAGACGGCATTCAGTACTTC. This translates into CASSLEGGDGIQYF.